The source of this T cell receptor (beta chain) is a study of vaccination and CD4 T cells after COVID-19. Study details: The cells were exposed to overlapping spike peptides originating from SARS-CoV-2, HCoV-NL63, HCoV-OC43 and HCoV-229E for stimulation. Study-level results: Median reactive clonotypes, those recognizing SARS-CoV-2, rose from about 22 to 38, not significantly.

An Oncomine TCR Beta short-read assay was used to sequence the DNA from cultured CD4+ T cells. TCRdb fed the PCR reads into MiXCR, producing one record per CDR3 protein. The data show more than 9,500 distinct CDR3 sequences, about 61% seen once. Comments on this clonotype: Its specificity is unknown.

V lost 1 base to trimming and J lost 8 bases, with 14 bases between them. The CDR3 runs to 15 residues. Per the germline V gene, CDR1 is SEHNR and CDR2 is FQNEAQ (reference sequence). Treatment: approximately 9-day PBMC culture with coronavirus spike peptide pools or control peptides (ViraFEST assay). Once peptide pools had expanded antigen-specific T cells, ViraFEST sequenced TCRs. The sequenced sample consisted of CD4+ T cells from blood, cultured in vitro. This chain connects TRBV7-9 to TRBJ1-4; D is perhaps TRBD1 (5 bases). The source is a human donor who had recovered from COVID-19. The DNA of the CDR3 is TGTGCCAGCAGCTTAGAAAAAGGGGTCGGGGAAAAACTGTTTTTT. It translates to CASSLEKGVGEKLFF.